This TCR beta chain stems from a study of OX40 agonist ivuxolimab in advanced cancers. This clone was found once. Produced via immunoSEQ multiplex PCR; TCRdb's table is partial and in-frame only. Of 60,000 or so clones listed, around 87% are singletons. The sampling schedule covered blood at baseline, cycle 4 day 1, and cycle 7 day 1. The V end was cut by 0 bases, the J end by 4 bases, with 9 bases between. Per the germline V gene, CDR1 is MNHEY and CDR2 is SMNVEV (reference sequence). The CDR3 extends over 14 amino acids. This chain uses TRBV27 with TRBJ1-1; D is unclear. The TCR comes from an adult with an advanced solid tumor such as melanoma, head and neck, liver or kidney cancer. The sample consisted of CD4+ or CD8+ T cells sorted from blood, taken in a trial of the OX40 agonist ivuxolimab. DNA of the CDR3: TGTGCCAGCAGTTTATCAGGGATAGGCACTGAAGCTTTCTTT. Translation gives CASSLSGIGTEAFF.